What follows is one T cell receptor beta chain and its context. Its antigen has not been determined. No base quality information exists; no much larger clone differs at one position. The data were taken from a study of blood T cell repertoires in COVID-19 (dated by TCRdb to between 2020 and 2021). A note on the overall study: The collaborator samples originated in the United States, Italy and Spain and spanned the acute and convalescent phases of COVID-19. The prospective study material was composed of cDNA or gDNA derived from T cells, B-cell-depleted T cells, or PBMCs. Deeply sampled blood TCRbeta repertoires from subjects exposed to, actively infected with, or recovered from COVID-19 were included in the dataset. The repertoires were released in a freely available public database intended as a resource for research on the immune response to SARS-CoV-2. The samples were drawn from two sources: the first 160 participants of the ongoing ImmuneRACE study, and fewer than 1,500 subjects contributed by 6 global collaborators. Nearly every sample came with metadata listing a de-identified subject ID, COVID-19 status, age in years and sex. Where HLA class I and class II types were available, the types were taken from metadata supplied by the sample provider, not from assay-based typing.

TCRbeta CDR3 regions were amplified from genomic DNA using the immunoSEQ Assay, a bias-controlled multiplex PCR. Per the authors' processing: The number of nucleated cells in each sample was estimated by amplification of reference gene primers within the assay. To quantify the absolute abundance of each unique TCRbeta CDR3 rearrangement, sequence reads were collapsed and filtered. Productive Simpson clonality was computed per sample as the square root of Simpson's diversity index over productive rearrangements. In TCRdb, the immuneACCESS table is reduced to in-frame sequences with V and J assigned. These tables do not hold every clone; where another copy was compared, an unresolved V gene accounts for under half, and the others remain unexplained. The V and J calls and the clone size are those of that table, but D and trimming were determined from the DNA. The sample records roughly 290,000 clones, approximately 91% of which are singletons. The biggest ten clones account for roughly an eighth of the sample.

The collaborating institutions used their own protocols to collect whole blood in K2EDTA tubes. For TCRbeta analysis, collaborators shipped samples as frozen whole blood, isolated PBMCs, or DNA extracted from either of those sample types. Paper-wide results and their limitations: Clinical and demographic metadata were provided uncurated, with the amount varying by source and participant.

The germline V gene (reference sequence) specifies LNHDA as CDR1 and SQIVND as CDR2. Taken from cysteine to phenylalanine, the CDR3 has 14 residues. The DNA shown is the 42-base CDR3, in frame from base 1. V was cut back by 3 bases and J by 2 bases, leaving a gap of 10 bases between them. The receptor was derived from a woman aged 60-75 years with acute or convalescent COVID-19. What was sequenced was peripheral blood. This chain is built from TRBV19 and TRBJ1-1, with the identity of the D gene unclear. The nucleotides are TGTGCCAGTAGTATCGAGGGCAGTAACACTGAAGCTTTCTTT. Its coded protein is CASSIEGSNTEAFF. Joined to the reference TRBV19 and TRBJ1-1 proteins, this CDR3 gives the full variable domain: DGGITQSPKYLFRKEGQNVTLSCEQNLNHDAMYWYRQDPGQGLRLIYYSQIVNDFQKGDIAEGYSVSREKKESFPLTVTSAQKNPTAFYLCASSIEGSNTEAFFGQGTRLTVV.